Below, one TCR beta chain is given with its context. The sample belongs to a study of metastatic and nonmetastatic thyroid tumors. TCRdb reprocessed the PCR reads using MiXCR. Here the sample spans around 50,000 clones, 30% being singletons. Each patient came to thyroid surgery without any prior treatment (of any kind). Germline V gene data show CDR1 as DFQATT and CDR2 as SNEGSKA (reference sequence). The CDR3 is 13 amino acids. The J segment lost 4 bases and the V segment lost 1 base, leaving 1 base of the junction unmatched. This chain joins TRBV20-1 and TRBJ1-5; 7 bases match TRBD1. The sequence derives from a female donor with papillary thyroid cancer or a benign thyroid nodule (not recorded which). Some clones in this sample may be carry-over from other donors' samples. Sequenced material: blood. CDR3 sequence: CSARVGQNQPQHF. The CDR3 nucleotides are TGCAGTGCTAGAGTGGGACAGAATCAGCCCCAGCATTTT.